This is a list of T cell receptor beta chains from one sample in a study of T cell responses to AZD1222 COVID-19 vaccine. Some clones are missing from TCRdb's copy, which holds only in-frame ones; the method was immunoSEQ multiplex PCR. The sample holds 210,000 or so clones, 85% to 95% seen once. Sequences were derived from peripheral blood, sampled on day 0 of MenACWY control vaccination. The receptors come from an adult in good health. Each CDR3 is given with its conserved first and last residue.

CASSAQQGGGYTF,TRBV11-2,TRBJ1-2
CASTPQVAWTVYGYTF,TRBV19,TRBJ1-2
CASSLARGNTGELFF,TRBV11-2,TRBJ2-2
CASSVVGQGDTEAFF,TRBV9,TRBJ1-1
CASSHGGAHEKLFF,TRBV19,TRBJ1-4
CASRTQMSSNQPQHF,TRBV2,TRBJ1-5
CASSLDFYEQYF,TRBV5-1,TRBJ2-7
CASSVGQIAISGNTIYF,TRBV9,TRBJ1-3
CASSLESVTGVYYNEQFF,TRBV7-6,TRBJ2-1
CASSYSARTINSPLHF,TRBV6-2/TRBV6-3,TRBJ1-6
CASSPGLLVGEQYF,TRBV18,TRBJ2-7
CASSFGLVNNEKLFF,TRBV5-6,TRBJ1-4
CASSPRGDTQYF,TRBV18,TRBJ2-3
CASRGTSGETQYF,TRBV12-3/TRBV12-4,TRBJ2-5
CASSQAYPMVNEQFF,TRBV4-3,TRBJ2-1
CASSFLRQVLSGNTIYF,TRBV21-1,TRBJ1-3